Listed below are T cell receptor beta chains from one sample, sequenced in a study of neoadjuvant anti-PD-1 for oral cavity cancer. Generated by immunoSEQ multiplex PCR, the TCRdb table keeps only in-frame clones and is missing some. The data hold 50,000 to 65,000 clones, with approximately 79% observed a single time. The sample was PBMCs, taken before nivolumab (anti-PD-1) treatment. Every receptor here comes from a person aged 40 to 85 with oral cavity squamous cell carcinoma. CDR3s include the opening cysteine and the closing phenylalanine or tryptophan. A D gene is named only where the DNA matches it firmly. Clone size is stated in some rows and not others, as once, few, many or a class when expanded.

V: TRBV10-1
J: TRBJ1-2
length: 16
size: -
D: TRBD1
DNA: TGCGCCAGCAGTGAGTTTACAGGGGGCCCGGACTATGGCTACACCTTC
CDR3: CASSEFTGGPDYGYTF

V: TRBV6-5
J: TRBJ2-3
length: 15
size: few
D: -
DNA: TGTGCCAGCAGTTACGGGGGCTACGAGGGAGATACGCAGTATTTT
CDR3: CASSYGGYEGDTQYF

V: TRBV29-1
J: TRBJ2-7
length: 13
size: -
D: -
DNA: TGCAGCGTTGGGGACACTAACTCCTACGAGCAGTACTTC
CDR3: CSVGDTNSYEQYF

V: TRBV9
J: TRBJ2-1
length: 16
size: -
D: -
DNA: TGTGCCAGCAGCCCACTTCCAGGACACGTCTACAATGAGCAGTTCTTC
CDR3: CASSPLPGHVYNEQFF

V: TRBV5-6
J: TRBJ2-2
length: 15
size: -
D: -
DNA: TGTGCCAGCACCCCAGGGGGGGTGAAGAGCGGGGAGCTGTTTTTT
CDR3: CASTPGGVKSGELFF

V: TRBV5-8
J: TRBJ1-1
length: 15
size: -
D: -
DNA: TGTGCCAGCAGCTTGGAGGGCGAAAGGAACACTGAAGCTTTCTTT
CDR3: CASSLEGERNTEAFF

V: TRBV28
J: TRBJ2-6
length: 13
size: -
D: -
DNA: TGTGCCGGAGGGCCTATGGGGGCCAACGTCCTGACTTTC
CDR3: CAGGPMGANVLTF

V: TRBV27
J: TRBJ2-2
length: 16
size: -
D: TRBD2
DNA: TGTGCCAGCAGTTTACAGCGGGATAGGGTTCCCGGGGAGCTGTTTTTT
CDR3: CASSLQRDRVPGELFF

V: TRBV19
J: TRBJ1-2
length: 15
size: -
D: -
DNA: TGTGCCAGTAGTATTACCGCCGGAATGCGCCATGGCTACACCTTC
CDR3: CASSITAGMRHGYTF

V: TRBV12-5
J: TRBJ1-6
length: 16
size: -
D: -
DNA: TGTGCTAGTGGTCCAATCGGGACTGAATTCGGATCACCCCTCCACTTT
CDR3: CASGPIGTEFGSPLHF

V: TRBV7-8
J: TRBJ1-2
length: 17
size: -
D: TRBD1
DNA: TGTGCCAGCAGCACCCGGGACAGGGGGCTGAATGTCTATGGCTACACCTTC
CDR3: CASSTRDRGLNVYGYTF

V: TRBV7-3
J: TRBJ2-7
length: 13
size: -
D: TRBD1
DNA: TGTGCCAGCAGCGGGACAGGGGAGGCCGAGCAGTACTTC
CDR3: CASSGTGEAEQYF

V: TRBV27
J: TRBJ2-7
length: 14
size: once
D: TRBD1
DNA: TGTGCCAGCAGTAGATCACAGGGGGGTGAAGAGCAGTACTTC
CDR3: CASSRSQGGEEQYF

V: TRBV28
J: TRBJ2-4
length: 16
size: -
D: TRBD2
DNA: TGTGCCAGCAGGGTTAGCGGGAGAACCCTAGGTAACATTCAGTACTTC
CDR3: CASRVSGRTLGNIQYF

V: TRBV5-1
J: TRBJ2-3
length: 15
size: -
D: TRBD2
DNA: TGCGCCAGCAGTTTGGGGGGGACTAACACAAATACGCAGTATTTT
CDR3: CASSLGGTNTNTQYF

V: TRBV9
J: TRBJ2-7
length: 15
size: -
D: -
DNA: TGTGCCAGCAGCGTAGCTACGGGACCCAACTACGAGCAGTACTTC
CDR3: CASSVATGPNYEQYF

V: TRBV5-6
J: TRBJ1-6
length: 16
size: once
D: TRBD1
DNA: TGTGCCAGCAGCTTAAAAACCGGGACAGCCAATTCACCCCTCCACTTT
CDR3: CASSLKTGTANSPLHF

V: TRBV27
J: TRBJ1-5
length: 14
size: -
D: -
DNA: TGTGCCAGCAGTTTAAGAGAAACCAATCAGCCCCAGCATTTT
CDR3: CASSLRETNQPQHF

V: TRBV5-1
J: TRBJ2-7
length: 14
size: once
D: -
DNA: TGCGCCAGCAAGCTTGAGGCGGGGTTCTACGAGCAGTACTTC
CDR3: CASKLEAGFYEQYF

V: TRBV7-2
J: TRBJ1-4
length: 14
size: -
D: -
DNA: TGTGCCAGCAGGACGGGACGCCTGAATGAAAAACTGTTTTTT
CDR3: CASRTGRLNEKLFF

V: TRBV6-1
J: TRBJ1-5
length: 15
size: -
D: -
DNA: TGTGCCAGCAGTGAACAGTCCGTCCGGAATCAGCCCCAGCATTTT
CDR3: CASSEQSVRNQPQHF

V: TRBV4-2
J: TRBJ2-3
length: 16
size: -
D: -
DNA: TGTGCCAGCAGCCAAGAAAGTCCCCCCCGCACAGATACGCAGTATTTT
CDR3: CASSQESPPRTDTQYF

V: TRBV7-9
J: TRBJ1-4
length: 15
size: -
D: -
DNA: TGTGCCAGCAGCGGGACCACAGGGCTTAATGAAAAACTGTTTTTT
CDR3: CASSGTTGLNEKLFF

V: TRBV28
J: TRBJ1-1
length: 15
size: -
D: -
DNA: TGTGCCAGCAGTTTGGGGACGGTGACGAACACTGAAGCTTTCTTT
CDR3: CASSLGTVTNTEAFF

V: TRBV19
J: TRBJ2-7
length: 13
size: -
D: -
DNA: TGTGCCAGTAGTATAGCGACAGCCTACGAGCAGTACTTC
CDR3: CASSIATAYEQYF

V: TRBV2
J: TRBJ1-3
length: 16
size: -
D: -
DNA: TGTGCCAGCAGACCCTTCGGCGCGAGCTCTGGAAACACCATATATTTT
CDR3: CASRPFGASSGNTIYF

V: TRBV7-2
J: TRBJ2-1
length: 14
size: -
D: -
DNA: TGTGCCAGCAGCTTAGCGCTCACTCCCGGTGAGCAGTTCTTC
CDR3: CASSLALTPGEQFF

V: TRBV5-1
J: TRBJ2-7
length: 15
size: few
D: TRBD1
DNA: TGCGCCAGCAGCTTGGAGACGGGACAGGGGACCGAGCAGTACTTC
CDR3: CASSLETGQGTEQYF

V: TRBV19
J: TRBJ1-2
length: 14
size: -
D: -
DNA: TGTGCCAGTAGTTTCGGCGGGCGAGACTATGGCTACACCTTC
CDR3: CASSFGGRDYGYTF

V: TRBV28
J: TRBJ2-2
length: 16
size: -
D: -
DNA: TGTGCCAGCAGTTTATCGGGGCTAGTAAGGGCCGGGGAGCTGTTTTTT
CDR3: CASSLSGLVRAGELFF

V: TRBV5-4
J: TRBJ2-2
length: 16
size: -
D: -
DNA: TGTGCCAGCAGCTTGGTCCAGCGGGTGGGAACCGGGGAGCTGTTTTTT
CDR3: CASSLVQRVGTGELFF

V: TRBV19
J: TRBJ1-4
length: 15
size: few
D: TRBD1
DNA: TGTGCCAGTAGGTCACGGACAGGGGAGGGAGAAAAACTGTTTTTT
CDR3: CASRSRTGEGEKLFF

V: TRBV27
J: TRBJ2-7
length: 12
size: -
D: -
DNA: TGTGCCAGCAGTGCCCAGAGCTACGAGCAGTACTTC
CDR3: CASSAQSYEQYF

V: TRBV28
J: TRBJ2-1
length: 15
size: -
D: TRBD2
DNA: TGTGCCAGCATTCACGGGACTAGCGGAAACAATGAGCAGTTCTTC
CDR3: CASIHGTSGNNEQFF

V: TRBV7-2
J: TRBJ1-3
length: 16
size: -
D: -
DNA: TGTGCCAGCAGCATGCGACAGGCGCGCTCTGGAAACACCATATATTTT
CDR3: CASSMRQARSGNTIYF

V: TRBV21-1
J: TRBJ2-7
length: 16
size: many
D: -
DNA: TGTGCCAGCAGCACACGCTGCCAGGGCGGCTCCTACGAGCAGTACTTC
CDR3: CASSTRCQGGSYEQYF

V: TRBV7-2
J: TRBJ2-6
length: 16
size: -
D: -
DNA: TGTGCCAACAGCTCGCCGACAGGACTTGGGGCCAACGTCCTGACTTTC
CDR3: CANSSPTGLGANVLTF

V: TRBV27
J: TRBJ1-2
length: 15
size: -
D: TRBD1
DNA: TGTGCCAGCAGCTCGACAGGGCGAGCTAACTATGGCTACACCTTC
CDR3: CASSSTGRANYGYTF

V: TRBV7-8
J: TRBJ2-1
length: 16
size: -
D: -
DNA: TGTGCCAGCAGCTTAAGGGGGGGCAGGACCTACAATGAGCAGTTCTTC
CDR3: CASSLRGGRTYNEQFF

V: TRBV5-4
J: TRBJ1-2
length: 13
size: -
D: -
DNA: TGTGCCAGCAGCCCGACGGGCATGGGAGGCTACACCTTC
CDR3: CASSPTGMGGYTF